This T cell receptor (beta chain) came from a study of beta chain features in type 1 diabetes. Study summary: Patients did not differ from healthy donors in age, gender or cell yield. The samples had roughly 110 million sorted cells examined in all. Findings and limits, study-wide: A pattern of fewer insertions and more deletions at VDJ junctions was seen in type 1 diabetes patients.

Remarks on this clone: Its antigen remains unidentified. The junction departs from germline at one end; a sequencing error may be responsible.

Cell sorting via CD45RO/CCR7/CD25/CD127/CD95/CD27 was performed to obtain CD4+ naive, central memory, regulatory and stem cell-like memory cells. Reverse transcription of all isolated RNA meant that expressed TCRB transcripts were sequenced. Clones were sequenced by immunoSEQ multiplex PCR, and TCRdb holds only the in-frame ones, with some missing. The data contain 900,000 or so clones, roughly a sixth of them singletons. Sequenced input: naive CD4+ T cells from blood. The clonotype originates from a woman aged 18-35 years in good health.

The CDR3 loop is CASSQDRGYSEQFF. The CDR3 DNA reads TGTGCCAGCAGCCAAGATAGGGGGTACAGTGAGCAGTTCTTC. The chain joins TRBV14 to TRBJ2-1; a possible D gene is TRBD1 (6 bases). Germline CDR1 is SGHDN and CDR2 is FVKESK. The CDR3 runs 14 residues.